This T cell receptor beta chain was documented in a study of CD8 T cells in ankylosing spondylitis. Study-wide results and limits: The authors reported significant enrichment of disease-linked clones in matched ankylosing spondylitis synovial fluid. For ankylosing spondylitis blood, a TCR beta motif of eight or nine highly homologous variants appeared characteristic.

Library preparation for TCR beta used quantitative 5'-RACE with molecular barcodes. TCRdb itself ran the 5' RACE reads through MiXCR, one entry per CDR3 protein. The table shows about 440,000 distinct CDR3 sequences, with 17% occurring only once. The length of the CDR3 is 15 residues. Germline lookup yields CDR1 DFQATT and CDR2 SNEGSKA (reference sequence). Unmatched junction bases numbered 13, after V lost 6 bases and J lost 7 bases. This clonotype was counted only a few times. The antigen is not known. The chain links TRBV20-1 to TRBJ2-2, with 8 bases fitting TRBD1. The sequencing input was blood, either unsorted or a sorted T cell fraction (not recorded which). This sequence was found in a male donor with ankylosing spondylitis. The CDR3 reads CSAQSGGAGFGELFF. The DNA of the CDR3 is TGCAGTGCCCAGTCAGGGGGCGCAGGTTTCGGGGAGCTGTTTTTT.